This note documents a single T cell receptor beta chain sequence. The data derive from a study of blood T cell repertoires in COVID-19. About the research overall: COVID-19 samples from acute and convalescent phases originated in the United States, Italy and Spain. PBMCs, B-cell-depleted T cells, or T cells were the source of the cDNA or gDNA that made up the material.

V lost 1 base and J lost 10, with 15 bases in between. Germline V gene sequence: CDR1 SGHRS, CDR2 YFSETQ. CDR3 length: 13 residues. Per the authors' pipeline: Reference gene primer amplification gave estimated nucleated cell counts. Generated by immunoSEQ multiplex PCR, the TCRdb table keeps only in-frame clones and is missing some. V, J and clone size are those of that table, while D and trimming were read from the DNA. The sample shows tens of thousands of clones, 84% of them seen only once. This clonotype originated in a man between 70 and 80 years old with acute or convalescent COVID-19. Source material: peripheral blood. V and J are TRBV5-1 and TRBJ2-7; D is possibly TRBD1 (6 bases). CDR3 in amino acids: CASSLQGPDPQYF. In DNA, the CDR3 is TGCGCCAGCAGCTTGCAGGGGCCGGACCCTCAGTACTTC. Based on the CDR3 plus reference TRBV5-1 and TRBJ2-7, the full variable domain is KAGVTQTPRYLIKTRGQQVTLSCSPISGHRSVSWYQQTPGQGLQFLFEYFSETQRNKGNFPGRFSGRQFSNSRSEMNVSTLELGDSALYLCASSLQGPDPQYFGPGTRLTVT.